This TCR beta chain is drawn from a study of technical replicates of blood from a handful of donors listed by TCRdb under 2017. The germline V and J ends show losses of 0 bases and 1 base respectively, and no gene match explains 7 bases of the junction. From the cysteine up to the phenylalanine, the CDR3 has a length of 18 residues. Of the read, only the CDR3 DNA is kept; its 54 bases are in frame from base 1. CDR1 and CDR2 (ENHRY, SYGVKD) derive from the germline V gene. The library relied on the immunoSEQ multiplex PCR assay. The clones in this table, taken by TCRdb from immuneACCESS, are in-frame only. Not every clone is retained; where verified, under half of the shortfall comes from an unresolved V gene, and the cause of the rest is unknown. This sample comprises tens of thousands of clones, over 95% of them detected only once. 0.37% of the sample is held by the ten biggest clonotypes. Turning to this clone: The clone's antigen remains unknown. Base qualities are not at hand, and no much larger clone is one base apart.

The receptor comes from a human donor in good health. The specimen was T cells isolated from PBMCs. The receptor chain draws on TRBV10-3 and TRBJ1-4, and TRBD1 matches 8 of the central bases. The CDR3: CAISESRDRGQTNEKLFF. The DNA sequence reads TGTGCCATCAGTGAGTCACGAGACAGGGGCCAAACTAATGAAAAACTGTTTTTT.